These 14 T cell receptor beta chains share one sample of origin, sequenced in a study of radiotherapy plus CTLA-4 blockade in lung cancer. This table comes from immunoSEQ multiplex PCR, and its TCRdb copy is limited to in-frame clones, with some not included. The sample yields roughly 59,000 clones, 72% seen once. Sample: peripheral blood, taken from a patient treated with radiotherapy plus ipilimumab. The receptors stem from a human donor with non-small cell lung cancer whose response to radiotherapy plus ipilimumab could not be evaluated.

The chain recombines TRBV4-1 with TRBJ2-7; tentative D call: TRBD1 (6 bases). Trimming took off 4 bases at V and 2 bases at J, with 21 bases between the two ends. The V gene's germline CDR1 is MGHRA and CDR2 YSYEKL. The CDR3 is 17 amino acids. CDR3 sequence reads: CASSRTSSNRDTYEQYF. The CDR3 DNA sequence: TGCGCCAGCAGCCGAACCTCGTCAAACCGGGACACCTACGAGCAGTACTTC.

This chain connects TRBV27 to TRBJ2-1, with 8 bases fitting TRBD2. The germline V gene encodes CDR1 MNHEY and CDR2 SMNVEV (reference sequence). The CDR3 extends over 14 amino acids. The V gene end was trimmed by 4 bases and the J gene end by 8 bases; junction bases not matched to a gene: 7. CDR3 residues: CASSYGTSWDEQFF. CDR3 DNA sequence: TGTGCCAGCAGTTACGGGACTAGTTGGGATGAGCAGTTCTTC.

The V gene is TRBV30, the J gene TRBJ1-6; the D is unclear. Germline CDR1 reads GTSNPN; CDR2 reads SVGIG (reference sequence). This CDR3 is built from 13 residues. With 2 bases removed from V and 5 bases from J, the gap between germline ends came to 7 bases. In nucleotides, the CDR3 is TGTGCCTGGAGTCCCGGGGATAATTCACCCCTCCACTTT. This translates into CAWSPGDNSPLHF.

The V call is TRBV9, the J call TRBJ2-1; 11 nucleotides line up with TRBD2. This CDR3 spans 17 amino acids. V shed 1 base and J 5 bases; nucleotides not matched to a gene: 8. CDR1 is SGDLS, CDR2 YYNGEE, per germline. The CDR3 bases are TGTGCCAGCAGCGTAACAACCGGGACTAGCGGAAACAATGAGCAGTTCTTC. Translating gives CASSVTTGTSGNNEQFF.

V is TRBV18 and J is TRBJ2-4; D call uncertain. Trimming took off 3 bases at V and 3 bases at J, with 6 bases between the two ends. The CDR3 is made up of 13 amino acids. Germline loops: CDR1 KGHSH, CDR2 LQKENI. The CDR3 coding sequence is TGTGCCAGCTCACCGCCCAGCAAAAACATTCAGTACTTC. Protein sequence: CASSPPSKNIQYF.

This clone came up a few times. The chain's CDR3 is CASSNQGGADEAFF. CDR3 nucleotide sequence: TGTGCCAGCAGCAATCAAGGAGGCGCGGATGAAGCTTTCTTT. V is TRBV9 and J is TRBJ1-1; D remains unclear. The CDR3 sequence is 14 residues long. Germline CDR1 and CDR2: SGDLS and YYNGEE. Trimming cost V 4 bases and J 7 bases, with 17 bases left between them. Combining the CDR3 with reference TRBV9 and TRBJ1-1 gives the whole variable domain DSGVTQTPKHLITATGQRVTLRCSPRSGDLSVYWYQQSLDQGLQFLIQYYNGEERAKGNILERFSAQQFPDLHSELNLSSLELGDSALYFCASSNQGGADEAFFGQGTRLTVV.

This clone was picked up a small number of times. V usage is TRBV7-2 and J usage is TRBJ2-7; no reliable D call. CDR3 size: 14 residues. V was pared by 6 bases and J by 0 bases, with 12 bases between. The germline CDR1 and CDR2 sequences are SGHTA and FQGNSA. The CDR3 protein is CASSFSSFSYEQYF. The CDR3 DNA reads as TGTGCCAGCAGTTTCTCCTCCTTCTCCTACGAGCAGTACTTC.

This clone has a single count. The V gene is TRBV6-1, the J gene TRBJ2-3, with 10 nucleotides matching TRBD1. The CDR3 spans 14 residues. V was clipped by 6 bases and J by 5 bases; unmatched bases: 5. CDR1 and CDR2 from the germline V gene are MNHNS and SASEGT. The CDR3 reads CASRTRTGGDTQYF. The CDR3, as DNA: TGTGCCAGCAGGACCCGGACAGGGGGAGATACGCAGTATTTT.

The chain has TRBV25-1 and TRBJ1-4; 10 nucleotides align to TRBD1. This CDR3 comprises 15 residues. Germline V CDR1 and CDR2: MGHDK, SYGVNS. Unmatched junction bases numbered 3, after V lost 5 bases and J lost 3 bases. CDR3 region: CASSRQGAANEKLFF. Here the CDR3 DNA reads TGTGCCAGCAGTAGACAGGGGGCGGCTAATGAAAAACTGTTTTTT. Filled out from reference TRBV25-1 and TRBJ1-4, the complete variable domain reads EADIYQTPRYLVIGTGKKITLECSQTMGHDKMYWYQQDPGMELHLIHYSYGVNSTEKGDLSSESTVSRIRTEHFPLTLESARPSHTSQYLCASSRQGAANEKLFFGSGTQLSVL.

This chain connects TRBV27 to TRBJ2-7; tentative D call: TRBD1 (5 bases). The CDR3 loop spans 16 amino acids. Germline V gene sequence: CDR1 MNHEY, CDR2 SMNVEV (reference sequence). The V end was cut by 2 bases, the J end by 0 bases, with 14 bases between. The DNA of the CDR3 is TGTGCCAGCAGTTTAAGGGCAGGGTGGAGCTCCTACGAGCAGTACTTC. It codes for CASSLRAGWSSYEQYF.

The chain employs TRBV5-3 and TRBJ1-1, with D possibly matching TRBD1 (6 bases). TRBV5-3 carries the ORF label, with uncertain function. V was cut by 0 bases and J by 0 bases, with 15 bases left in between. The CDR3 is 17 amino acids. In DNA, the CDR3 is TGTGCCAGAAGCTTGGCTAAAGGACAGATCATGAACACTGAAGCTTTCTTT. As protein: CARSLAKGQIMNTEAFF.

CDR3 sequence reads: CAWSGWPIRGYTF. The CDR3 DNA reads as TGTGCCTGGAGTGGGTGGCCAATACGTGGCTACACCTTC. The V gene is TRBV30, the J gene TRBJ1-2; the D is unclear. Germline lookup yields CDR1 GTSNPN and CDR2 SVGIG (reference sequence). The CDR3 loop spans 13 amino acids. Trimming removed 1 base from V and 7 bases from J, with 13 bases in between.

The CDR3, as DNA: TGTGCCAGCAGCTTTGACCACAGGGGGGTCTACGAGCAGTACTTC. As protein: CASSFDHRGVYEQYF. This rearrangement joins TRBV6-5 to TRBJ2-7, with 8 bases that match TRBD1. There are 15 residues in the CDR3. CDR1 is MNHEY and CDR2 is SVGAGI in the germline V gene. J was trimmed by 3 bases and V by 6 bases; bases with no gene match: 10.

J is TRBJ2-7 and V is TRBV10-1, with 8 bases identical to TRBD2. The germline V gene encodes CDR1 WNHNN and CDR2 SYGVQD (reference sequence). The V and J ends lost 6 bases and 3 bases, in that order; junction bases with no gene match: 4. CDR3 length: 13 residues. The CDR3 sequence is CASSRTSGYEQYF. Here the CDR3 DNA reads TGCGCCAGCAGCAGAACTAGCGGCTACGAGCAGTACTTC.